Each of the 8 T cell receptor beta chains below was sequenced from the same sample in a study of T cells in Graves' hyperthyroidism and ophthalmopathy. Using RNA transcripts as the source, TCR beta CDR3 regions were amplified. An initial round of RT-PCR targeting the TCR CDR3 relied on the HTBI primer set. TCRdb called the multiplex PCR reads again in MiXCR, with one record for every CDR3 protein. The sample lists 350,000 or so distinct CDR3 sequences, 15% to 20% seen once, with about 53% in the top ten. The sequenced sample consisted of blood. These receptor sequences come from a woman between 50 and 59 years old with Graves' hyperthyroidism.

This clonotype was seen more than once but under ten times. Mismatch with germline at one junction end may stem from a read error. The rearrangement uses TRBV7-7 and TRBJ2-1; D call uncertain. The germline V gene encodes CDR1 SSHAT and CDR2 FNYEAQ (reference sequence). The CDR3 contains 13 residues. DNA of the CDR3: TGTGCTAGCAGCTTAGGGCTACGGGATGAGCAGTTCTTC. Protein sequence: CASSLGLRDEQFF.

This clonotype was detected only once. This chain connects TRBV5-1 to TRBJ2-7; 7 bases map to TRBD2. With 0 bases clipped from V and 5 bases from J, the junction kept 8 bases outside the gene matches. This CDR3 spans 15 amino acids. CDR1 is SGHRS and CDR2 is YFSETQ in the germline V gene. The CDR3 reads CASSLAGGVTHEQYF. The CDR3 nucleotides are TGCGCCAGCAGCTTGGCTGGGGGGGTGACCCACGAGCAGTACTTC.

This clonotype has at least ten counts. This sequence joins TRBV20-1 and TRBJ2-7, with D unresolved. Trimming removed 4 bases from V and 5 bases from J, with 21 bases in between. Germline assignment: CDR1 DFQATT and CDR2 SNEGSKA (reference sequence). This CDR3 spans 15 amino acids. The CDR3 DNA sequence: TGCAGTGCTACGCATTACCCATCCACGGCCCACGAGCAGTACTTC. It translates to CSATHYPSTAHEQYF.

The table lists this clonotype with many counts. This rearrangement joins TRBV7-9 to TRBJ2-1; D is undetermined. The CDR3 length is 13 residues. Germline CDR1 SEHNR, CDR2 FQNEAQ (reference sequence). The V end lost 5 bases, the J end lost 0 bases, and 5 bases lay between the germline ends. This chain's CDR3 is CASSGISYNEQFF. The CDR3, as DNA: TGTGCCAGCAGCGGTATCTCCTACAATGAGCAGTTCTTC.

In this sample, this clonotype turned up a few times. V gene TRBV11-1 combines with J gene TRBJ1-5; D is undetermined. The CDR3 runs 13 residues. Trimming pared 1 base from V and 6 bases from J, leaving 7 bases between. The germline V gene has CDR1 SGHAT and CDR2 FQDESV (reference sequence). The CDR3 DNA follows: TGTGCCAGCAGCTTAGGACCGAGTCAGCCCCAGCATTTT. Its protein product is CASSLGPSQPQHF. The complete variable domain, with remaining parts taken from reference TRBV11-1 and TRBJ1-5, reads EAEVAQSPRYKITEKSQAVAFWCDPISGHATLYWYRQILGQGPELLVQFQDESVVDDSQLPKDRFSAERLKGVDSTLKIQPAELGDSAMYLCASSLGPSQPQHFGDGTRLSIL.

This clonotype occurred many times. The V gene is TRBV6-1, the J gene TRBJ2-7; the D call may be TRBD1 or TRBD2 (5 bases each). Trimming shortened V by 2 bases and J by 3 bases, and 11 bases separated the two germline ends. The length of the CDR3 is 14 residues. Germline V lookup: CDR1 MNHNS, CDR2 SASEGT. CDR3 in amino acids: CASSEWDRDYEQYV. The CDR3 bases are TGTGCCAGCAGTGAATGGGACCGAGACTACGAGCAGTACGTC.

This clonotype was picked up many times. V gene TRBV28 combines with J gene TRBJ2-1; D is undetermined. The length of the CDR3 is 14 residues. Trimming stripped 4 bases from V and 5 bases from J, with 12 bases between. Germline-derived CDR1 and CDR2 are MDHEN and SYDVKM. Written as DNA, the CDR3 is TGTGCCAGCAGTTCCCCGGGCAGTCACAATGAGCAGTTCTTC. This codes for CASSSPGSHNEQFF. The entire variable domain, with the rest obtained from reference TRBV28 and TRBJ2-1, is as follows: DVKVTQSSRYLVKRTGEKVFLECVQDMDHENMFWYRQDPGLGLRLIYFSYDVKMKEKGDIPEGYSVSREKKERFSLILESASTNQTSMYLCASSSPGSHNEQFFGPGTRLTVL.

The chain recombines TRBV6-2 or TRBV6-3 with TRBJ1-4, with D unclear. This CDR3 comprises 15 residues. In germline, CDR1 is MNHEY, CDR2 SVGEGT. V was trimmed by 7 bases and J by 7 bases, leaving 19 bases between them. CDR3 coding DNA: TGTGCCAGCACTCAACCTGGGAAGAGTGGTGAAAAACTGTTTTTT. Its translation: CASTQPGKSGEKLFF.